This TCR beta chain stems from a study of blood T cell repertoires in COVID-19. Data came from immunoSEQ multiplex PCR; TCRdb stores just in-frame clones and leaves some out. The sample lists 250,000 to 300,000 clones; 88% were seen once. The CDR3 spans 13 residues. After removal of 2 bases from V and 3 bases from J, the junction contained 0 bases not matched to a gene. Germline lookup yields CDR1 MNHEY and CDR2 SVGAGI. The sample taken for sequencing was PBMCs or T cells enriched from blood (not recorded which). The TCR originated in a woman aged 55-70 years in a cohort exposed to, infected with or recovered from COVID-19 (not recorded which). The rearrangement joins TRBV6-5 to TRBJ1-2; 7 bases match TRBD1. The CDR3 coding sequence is TGTGCCAGCAGTTACGGACAGGACTATGGCTACACCTTC. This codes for CASSYGQDYGYTF.